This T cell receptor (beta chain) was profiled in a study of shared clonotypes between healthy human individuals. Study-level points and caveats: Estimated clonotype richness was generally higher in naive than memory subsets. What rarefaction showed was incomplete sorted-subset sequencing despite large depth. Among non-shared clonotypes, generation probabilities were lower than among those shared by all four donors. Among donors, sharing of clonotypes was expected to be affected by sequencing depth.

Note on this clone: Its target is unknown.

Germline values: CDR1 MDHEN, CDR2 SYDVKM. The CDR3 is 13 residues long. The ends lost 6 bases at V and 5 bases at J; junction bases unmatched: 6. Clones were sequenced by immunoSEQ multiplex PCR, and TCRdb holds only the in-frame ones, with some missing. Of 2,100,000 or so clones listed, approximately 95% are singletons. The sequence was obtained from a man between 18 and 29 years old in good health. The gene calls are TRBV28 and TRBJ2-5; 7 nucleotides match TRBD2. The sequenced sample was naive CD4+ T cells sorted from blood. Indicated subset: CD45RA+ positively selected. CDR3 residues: CASSRSGAETQYF. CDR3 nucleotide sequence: TGTGCCAGCAGCCGAAGCGGGGCTGAGACCCAGTACTTC.